Below are 21 T cell receptor beta chains sequenced from a single sample in a study of T cell responses to AZD1222 COVID-19 vaccine. Profiled with immunoSEQ multiplex PCR; TCRdb holds only in-frame clones, not every one. The table shows some 190,000 clones, with roughly 91% occurring only once. The sequenced sample was peripheral blood, obtained 28 days after the second AZD1222 dose. The receptors come from an adult who received the AZD1222 COVID-19 vaccine.

The J gene is TRBJ2-7, the V gene TRBV7-2; 7 bases agree with TRBD2. J gave up 6 bases and V 3 bases, and 8 bases lay outside the gene matches. CDR3 length: 14 amino acids. Germline CDR1 and CDR2: SGHTA and FQGNSA. DNA for the CDR3: TGTGCCAGCAGCTTGCGGGGGTCCACTCCCGAGCAGTACTTC. Protein: CASSLRGSTPEQYF.

V gene TRBV14 combines with J gene TRBJ2-2; tentative D call: TRBD1 (5 bases). Germline V gene data show CDR1 as SGHDN and CDR2 as FVKESK. CDR3 length equals 15 residues. Trimming cost V 1 base and J 5 bases, with 11 bases left between them. CDR3 loop: CASSQVRVRTGELFF. CDR3 DNA: TGTGCCAGCAGCCAAGTCAGGGTTAGGACCGGGGAGCTGTTTTTT.

This clone was recorded once. The chain is built from TRBV3-1 (or the pseudogene TRBV3-2) and TRBJ2-5; TRBD2 agrees at 15 bases. Germline trimming cut 4 bases from V and 5 bases from J; bases unmatched to any gene: 11. Germline CDR1 is LGHDT and CDR2 is YNNKEL (reference sequence). This CDR3 is 18 amino acids long. The CDR3 sequence: CASSLRTSGGAYSETQYF. Written as DNA, the CDR3 is TGTGCCAGCAGCCTTCGGACTAGCGGGGGGGCTTATTCGGAGACCCAGTACTTC.

The count of this clone is one. This chain links TRBV7-2 with TRBJ2-1; no reliable D call. This CDR3 has 15 amino acids. Between the trimmed V and J ends, which lost 7 bases and 3 bases, there was a span of 16 bases. Germline V gene data show CDR1 as SGHTA and CDR2 as FQGNSA. The CDR3: CASTPDAPLYNEQFF. The CDR3 nucleotides read TGTGCCAGCACCCCCGACGCCCCACTCTACAATGAGCAGTTCTTC.

V is TRBV7-2 and J is TRBJ2-3; D is unresolved. The CDR3 sequence is 13 residues long. V lost 1 base to trimming and J lost 2 bases, with 4 bases between them. Germline V gene lookup returns CDR1 SGHTA and CDR2 FQGNSA. In DNA form, the CDR3 reads TGTGCCAGCAGCTTAGAATCCACAGATACGCAGTATTTT. Protein sequence: CASSLESTDTQYF.

This clone was seen a single time. The chain has TRBV7-2 and TRBJ1-2, with 10 bases identical to TRBD1. This CDR3 contains 13 residues. V trimming: 5 bases; J trimming: 4 bases; junction bases outside the gene matches: 1. Germline V gene lookup returns CDR1 SGHTA and CDR2 FQGNSA. CDR3 amino acids: CASSRDRGYGYTF. CDR3 bases: TGTGCCAGCAGCCGGGACAGGGGCTATGGCTACACCTTC.

This clone appeared once. This sequence joins TRBV1 and TRBJ2-5; no DNA check was done on the table's D call, TRBD2. TRBV1 is a pseudogene segment. The CDR3 spans 17 residues. The CDR3 sequence: CTSSPELQREGQETQYF. The CDR3 coding sequence is TGCACCAGCAGTCCCGAATTGCAGCGGGAGGGACAAGAGACCCAGTACTTC.

The rearrangement uses TRBV5-4 and TRBJ2-6; D possibly corresponds to TRBD1 (7 bases). CDR3 size: 16 residues. The germline V and J ends were trimmed by 6 bases and 0 bases, with 13 bases remaining between them. CDR1 and CDR2 from the germline V gene are SGHNT and YYREEE (reference sequence). CDR3 DNA sequence: TGTGCCAGCACACGACAGGGAGGCTCTGGGGCCAACGTCCTGACTTTC. It codes for CASTRQGGSGANVLTF.

V is TRBV5-5 and J is TRBJ1-5; possible D gene TRBD1, 6 bases. V lost 1 base, J lost 3 bases, and 20 bases lay in between. This CDR3 comprises 18 residues. Germline values: CDR1 SGHKS, CDR2 YYEKEE (reference sequence). The CDR3 nucleotides read TGTGCCAGCAGCTTGCTCGGGGGTGCTTCAGGGGCCAATCAGCCCCAGCATTTT. This encodes CASSLLGGASGANQPQHF.

As concerns this clone: An end of the junction does not agree with germline; a read error may underlie this. This chain connects TRBV6-5 to TRBJ1-1; D call uncertain. CDR3 length: 15 amino acids. Germline CDR1 is MNHEY and CDR2 is SVGAGI. CDR3 nucleotides: TGTGCCAGCAGCTACTGGACGAGGCTGAACACTGAAGCTTTCTTT. Its translation: CASSYWTRLNTEAFF.

This chain links TRBV30 with TRBJ1-6, with D possibly matching TRBD1 (6 bases). The CDR3 is 15 amino acids. The germline CDR1 and CDR2 sequences are GTSNPN and SVGIG (reference sequence). V lost 4 bases, J lost 2 bases, and 12 bases lay in between. The CDR3 here is CAWKGGRAYNSPLHF. The CDR3 bases are TGTGCCTGGAAAGGGGGAAGGGCCTATAATTCACCCCTCCACTTT.

The chain carries TRBV7-6 and TRBJ2-2; D is ambiguous. Germline assignment: CDR1 SGHVS and CDR2 FNYEAQ. The CDR3 totals 16 residues. Trimming left V 4 bases short and J 5 bases short, with 17 bases between. The CDR3 DNA sequence: TGTGCCAGCAGCTCCCGAGCAGCCATCAATACCGGGGAGCTGTTTTTT. Its protein is CASSSRAAINTGELFF.

V usage is TRBV7-8 and J usage is TRBJ1-6, with 7 nucleotides matching TRBD1. This CDR3 contains 16 residues. Germline V gene data show CDR1 as SGHVS and CDR2 as FQNEAQ. V shed 3 bases and J 7 bases; nucleotides not matched to a gene: 9. This CDR3 is CASSFFRDSRNSPLHF. For the CDR3, the DNA is TGTGCCAGCAGCTTCTTCCGGGACAGCCGGAATTCACCCCTCCACTTT.

The gene calls are TRBV10-1 and TRBJ2-5, with unresolved D. V was shortened by 3 bases and J by 4 bases, with 9 bases between the two germline ends. The CDR3 is made up of 13 amino acids. Germline CDR1 is WNHNN and CDR2 is SYGVQD (reference sequence). This chain's CDR3 is CASSDSGPETQYF. In DNA, the CDR3 is TGCGCCAGCAGTGACTCGGGTCCAGAGACCCAGTACTTC.

The gene calls are TRBV4-1 and TRBJ1-5, with TRBD1 identical over 10 bases. The CDR3 totals 17 residues. Germline V lookup: CDR1 MGHRA, CDR2 YSYEKL. The junction had 8 bases not matched to a gene; V was cut back by 1 base and J by 5 bases. CDR3 protein: CASSQGPAGQGDQPQHF. DNA for the CDR3: TGCGCCAGCAGCCAAGGCCCCGCAGGACAGGGGGATCAGCCCCAGCATTTT.

V usage is TRBV27 and J usage is TRBJ2-1; D perhaps matches TRBD2 (5 bases). The CDR3 contains 14 residues. Trimming removed 6 bases from V and 4 bases from J, with 13 bases in between. Germline V gene sequence: CDR1 MNHEY, CDR2 SMNVEV (reference sequence). CDR3 nucleotide sequence: TGTGCCAGCAGGGGAGTCAATACGTACAATGAGCAGTTCTTC. Protein: CASRGVNTYNEQFF.

J is TRBJ2-5 and V is TRBV7-9, with TRBD1 matching over 7 bases. Germline V gene data show CDR1 as SEHNR and CDR2 as FQNEAQ (reference sequence). This CDR3 contains 14 residues. V was pared by 6 bases and J by 6 bases, with 10 bases of the junction left unmatched. The CDR3 bases are TGTGCCAGCAGGCGAACACAGGGGCGGAAGACCCAGTACTTC. As protein: CASRRTQGRKTQYF.

This clone has only a few counts. V is TRBV27 and J is TRBJ1-3; no clear D. The CDR3 contains 15 residues. Per the germline V gene, CDR1 is MNHEY and CDR2 is SMNVEV (reference sequence). Trimming shortened V by 4 bases and J by 0 bases, and 10 bases separated the two germline ends. Here the CDR3 reads CASSSRLASGNTIYF. The CDR3 DNA reads as TGTGCCAGCAGTTCCAGACTGGCCTCTGGAAACACCATATATTTT.

The chain has TRBV6-6 and TRBJ2-1; 11 nucleotides match TRBD2. Germline V lookup: CDR1 MNHNY, CDR2 SVGAGI (reference sequence). This CDR3 comprises 15 residues. V was pared by 6 bases and J by 4 bases, with 5 bases of the junction left unmatched. The CDR3 spells CASSPSGGPYNEQFF. CDR3 bases: TGTGCCAGCAGCCCTAGCGGGGGGCCATACAATGAGCAGTTCTTC.

This chain joins TRBV2 and TRBJ2-7; either TRBD1 or TRBD2 may fit D (5 bases each). The CDR3 has 16 amino acids. Trimming left V 4 bases short and J 0 bases short, with 16 bases between. The germline V gene encodes CDR1 SNHLY and CDR2 FYNNEI. The CDR3 coding sequence is TGTGCCAGCAGTGCAGGGCTTGGGGGTGGCTCCTACGAGCAGTACTTC. Residues: CASSAGLGGGSYEQYF.

This clone was seen only once. The V and J genes are TRBV3-1 (or the pseudogene TRBV3-2) and TRBJ1-4, with 9 nucleotides matching TRBD1. Germline CDR1 LGHDT, CDR2 YNNKEL (reference sequence). The V and J ends lost 3 bases and 5 bases, in that order; junction bases with no gene match: 4. The CDR3 is made up of 15 amino acids. CDR3 loop: CASSHPGTGNEKLFF. In nucleotides, the CDR3 is TGTGCCAGCAGCCACCCCGGGACAGGGAATGAAAAACTGTTTTTT.